This T cell receptor (beta chain) was captured in a study of cytomegalovirus exposure and HLA in healthy donors. The overall study: Out of about 179 million T cells, an earlier analysis found around 110 million unique TCR beta sequences in total. Within the Caucasian-associated ancestry cluster were around 81% of the approximately 400 genotyped donors.

V was trimmed by 0 bases and J by 4 bases, leaving 6 bases between them. CDR3 size: 13 residues. Germline loops: CDR1 LNHNV, CDR2 YYDKDF (reference sequence). As for this clone: Antigen specificity is unknown.

Study-wide results and caveats: Rarity marked most TCR sequences, yet some public TCRs occurred in many donors. Later analysis showed most CMV-associated TCR beta chains appearing HLA-restricted.

Use of 60 Vbeta and 13 Jbeta primers characterized the PCR. This table comes from immunoSEQ multiplex PCR, and its TCRdb copy is limited to in-frame clones, with some not included. The repertoire holds some 150,000 clones, with around nine tenths as singletons. This TCR derives from a woman in her 30s in good health and CMV-seronegative. The sequencing sample was made of PBMCs. The rearrangement uses TRBV15 and TRBJ2-5; D unresolved. CDR3 residues: CATSRDPGETQYF. In DNA form, the CDR3 reads TGTGCCACCAGCAGAGATCCAGGAGAGACCCAGTACTTC.